This T cell receptor beta chain was captured in a study of CD8 T cells in Susac syndrome. Random hexamers were used to reverse transcribe about 0.45 to 1 ug of RNA. Each CDR3 protein gets one entry after TCRdb re-called the immunoSEQ multiplex PCR reads with MiXCR. The sample carries 95,000 to 150,000 distinct CDR3 sequences, just under 95% recorded once. The CDR3 is 17 residues long. Trimming left V 4 bases short and J 7 bases short, with 23 bases between. The germline V gene has CDR1 MNHEY and CDR2 SVGAGI. The sequenced sample was CD8+ T cells from PBMCs. The clonotype was recovered from a human donor with Susac syndrome. This chain connects TRBV6-5 to TRBJ2-1, with D possibly being TRBD2 (6 bases). CDR3 nucleotide sequence: TGTGCCAGCAGTTCCTTCGCGGCGGGGACCCATTGGAATGAGCAGTTCTTC. Translation gives CASSSFAAGTHWNEQFF.